This T cell receptor (beta chain) was captured by sequencing in a study of shared clonotypes between healthy human individuals. Findings of the study overall: Clonotype sharing across several donors was observed for 4.5% to 6.5% of naive CD4 clonotypes.

The method was immunoSEQ multiplex PCR; TCRdb's version includes in-frame clones alone and lacks a portion of them. The sample has some 2 million clones, around 95% seen once. This CDR3 has 16 amino acids. V gave up 5 bases and J gave up 7 bases, with 25 bases separating them. Germline loops: CDR1 SGHRS, CDR2 YFSETQ. Notes on this clone: What it recognizes is unknown.

The sequence came from a man younger than 35 in good health. The sequenced sample was naive CD4+ T cells sorted from blood. The subset: CD45RA+ positively selected. The J gene is TRBJ2-7, the V gene TRBV5-1; unclear D gene. The CDR3 reads CASRYDVNRPEREQYF. In DNA form, the CDR3 reads TGCGCCAGCAGGTACGACGTCAACCGCCCAGAGCGAGAGCAGTACTTC.